Following are 21 T cell receptor beta chains from one sample sequenced in a study of T cells in Graves' hyperthyroidism and ophthalmopathy. Amplified TCR beta CDR3 regions derived from RNA transcripts. First-round RT-PCR targeting the TCR CDR3 was performed with the HTBI primer set. TCRdb reprocessed the multiplex PCR reads with MiXCR, giving one entry per CDR3 protein. Of about 400,000 distinct CDR3 sequences listed, roughly 13% are singletons. The material sequenced was blood. These receptors originate from a woman aged 18-35 years with Graves' hyperthyroidism.

This clonotype was counted only a few times. This chain links TRBV7-9 with TRBJ1-5; the D gene is possibly TRBD1 (5 bases). The CDR3 is 15 residues long. Germline-derived CDR1 and CDR2 are SEHNR and FQNEAQ (reference sequence). The V end lost 4 bases, the J end lost 0 bases, and 10 bases lay between the germline ends. This CDR3 is CASSSDRHSNQPQHF. In DNA, the CDR3 is TGTGCCAGCAGCTCAGACAGACATAGCAATCAGCCCCAGCATTTT.

The V gene is TRBV5-1, the J gene TRBJ2-5; 9 bases fit TRBD2. This CDR3 has 18 residues. V shed 3 bases, J shed 5 bases, and the junction held 17 bases outside the gene matches. The germline V gene encodes CDR1 SGHRS and CDR2 YFSETQ. In nucleotides, the CDR3 is TGCGCCAGCAGCTACGGACTAGCGAGAGGCCCATCCGGGGAGACCCAGTACTTC. This sequence encodes CASSYGLARGPSGETQYF.

This clonotype was counted many times. The chain uses TRBV28 and TRBJ1-3; 7 nucleotides match TRBD1. J was trimmed by 5 bases and V by 4 bases; bases with no gene match: 8. Germline-derived CDR1 and CDR2 are MDHEN and SYDVKM. The CDR3 is 15 residues long. The CDR3 here is CASSSGDRGRNTIYF. Here the CDR3 DNA reads TGTGCCAGCAGTTCCGGGGACAGAGGCCGAAACACCATATATTTT.

This clonotype came up many times. V usage is TRBV28 and J usage is TRBJ1-3; D unclear. The CDR3 sequence is 14 residues long. Trimming removed 7 bases from V and 2 bases from J, with 12 bases in between. Germline V gene sequence: CDR1 MDHEN, CDR2 SYDVKM. CDR3 nucleotide sequence: TGTGCCAGCAAAAAAAGGGAGCCTGGAAACACCATATATTTT. Its protein is CASKKREPGNTIYF. Complete variable domain (other parts from reference TRBV28 and TRBJ1-3): DVKVTQSSRYLVKRTGEKVFLECVQDMDHENMFWYRQDPGLGLRLIYFSYDVKMKEKGDIPEGYSVSREKKERFSLILESASTNQTSMYLCASKKREPGNTIYFGEGSWLTVV.

This clonotype has ten or more counts. The rearrangement uses TRBV29-1 and TRBJ1-1, with TRBD1 matching over 7 bases. From germline, CDR1 is SQVTM and CDR2 ANQGSEA. This CDR3 is built from 12 residues. The trim removed 7 bases at V and 1 base at J, leaving 3 bases unmatched. CDR3 nucleotide sequence: TGCAGCGCTCGGACAGGGAACACTGAAGCTTTCTTT. Protein product: CSARTGNTEAFF.

This clonotype was seen more than once but under ten times. The chain joins TRBV24-1 to TRBJ1-2, with D uncertain. V lost 5 bases, J lost 1 base, and 7 bases lay in between. The CDR3 covers 13 residues. Germline V gives CDR1 KGHDR, CDR2 SFDVKD. CDR3 coding DNA: TGTGCCACCAGTGTGTACAGTAACTATGGCTACACCTTC. The encoded protein is CATSVYSNYGYTF.

The chain is built from TRBV28 and TRBJ1-5; D gene ambiguous. This CDR3 has 13 residues. CDR1 is MDHEN, CDR2 SYDVKM, per germline. Trimming took 7 bases from V and 6 from J, leaving 13 bases between them. The CDR3 loop reads CASTGPGVQPQHF. In DNA form, the CDR3 reads TGTGCCAGCACCGGACCTGGGGTTCAGCCCCAGCATTTT. Full variable domain (missing parts from reference TRBV28 and TRBJ1-5): DVKVTQSSRYLVKRTGEKVFLECVQDMDHENMFWYRQDPGLGLRLIYFSYDVKMKEKGDIPEGYSVSREKKERFSLILESASTNQTSMYLCASTGPGVQPQHFGDGTRLSIL.

Worth noting for this clonotype: A junction end diverges from the germline sequence, so it may reflect a read error. V and J are TRBV28 and TRBJ2-3; 10 bases are a match to TRBD2. The CDR3 has 15 residues. Germline lookup yields CDR1 MDHEN and CDR2 SYDVKM. CDR3 bases: TGTGCCACAGGGGTAAGCGGGAGGGCGGGAGATGCGCAGTATTTT. It specifies CATGVSGRAGDAQYF.

This clonotype was counted only a few times. V and J are TRBV28 and TRBJ2-2; TRBD2 aligns across 8 bases. Trimming at V came to 5 bases and at J to 0 bases, leaving 2 bases not matched to a gene. Per the germline V gene, CDR1 is MDHEN and CDR2 is SYDVKM. The CDR3 has 15 amino acids. This CDR3 reads CASSAGGSNTGELFF. The CDR3, as DNA: TGTGCCAGCAGTGCGGGGGGATCGAACACCGGGGAGCTGTTTTTT.

This clonotype was picked up many times. The V and J genes are TRBV6-1 and TRBJ1-5; D unclear. The CDR3 contains 12 residues. Trimming took off 3 bases at V and 4 bases at J, with 4 bases between the two ends. Per germline, CDR1 MNHNS and CDR2 SASEGT. CDR3 coding DNA: TGTGCCAGCAGTGACCGAAATCAGCCCCAGCATTTT. Amino acid sequence: CASSDRNQPQHF.

This clonotype was detected ten times or more. CDR3 sequence (DNA): TGTGCCAGCAGCGTAGATGGGGGGACCTTCTACGAGCAGTACTTC. This encodes CASSVDGGTFYEQYF. V usage is TRBV9 and J usage is TRBJ2-7, with a possible D match to TRBD2 (6 bases). The CDR3 extends over 15 amino acids. Germline V CDR1 and CDR2: SGDLS, YYNGEE. Trimming pared 0 bases from V and 3 bases from J, leaving 13 bases between.

This clonotype was detected many times. This chain connects TRBV5-8 to TRBJ1-1; D call uncertain. The CDR3 sequence is 14 residues long. Germline CDR1 and CDR2: SGHTS and YDEGEE. V dropped 1 base and J dropped 1 base, with 8 bases sitting between them. CDR3 region: CASSLLQKNTEAFF. CDR3 DNA sequence: TGTGCCAGCAGCTTGTTACAGAAGAACACTGAAGCTTTCTTT.

This clonotype showed up many times. The genes are TRBV7-2 and TRBJ1-1; no definite D call. The V and J ends lost 1 base and 6 bases respectively, with 9 bases between them. Germline V gene data show CDR1 as SGHTA and CDR2 as FQGNSA. The CDR3 is made up of 13 amino acids. The CDR3 DNA sequence: TGTGCCAGCAGCTTAGTCCCCGGACCTGAAGCTTTCTTT. Its translation is CASSLVPGPEAFF.

This clonotype was detected many times. This chain uses TRBV28 with TRBJ2-1; 8 bases match TRBD2. Trimming cost V 4 bases and J 9 bases; bases outside gene matches: 11. This CDR3 has 15 amino acids. CDR1 and CDR2 (germline): MDHEN, SYDVKM. CDR3 sequence: CASSSSSGRLGEQFF. The CDR3 DNA sequence: TGTGCCAGCAGTTCCTCGAGCGGGAGATTAGGTGAGCAGTTCTTC.

The CDR3 bases are TGTGCCAGCAGATCCAGACAGACCCAAGAGACCCAGTACTTC. It yields the protein CASRSRQTQETQYF. The chain is built from TRBV6-2 or TRBV6-3 and TRBJ2-5; a possible D gene is TRBD1 (5 bases). This CDR3 spans 14 amino acids. Trimming took 6 bases from V and 1 from J, leaving 12 bases between them. The germline V gene has CDR1 MNHEY and CDR2 SVGEGT.

The chain couples TRBV19 to TRBJ2-7, with 8 bases that match TRBD1. The CDR3 covers 14 residues. With V trimmed by 6 bases and J by 5 bases, 9 bases remained unmatched. Looked up from germline, CDR1 is LNHDA and CDR2 is SQIVND (reference sequence). CDR3 in amino acids: CASRPTGDVHEQYF. The CDR3 coding sequence is TGTGCCAGTAGGCCGACAGGGGATGTCCACGAGCAGTACTTC.

At least ten counts were recorded for this clonotype. The chain recombines TRBV7-8 with TRBJ2-7; TRBD1 might be the D (6 bases). The V gene's germline CDR1 is SGHVS and CDR2 FQNEAQ. V was clipped by 5 bases and J by 1 base, with 12 bases between them. This CDR3 has 14 residues. The CDR3 reads CASSPGAASYEQYF. CDR3 DNA sequence: TGTGCCAGCAGCCCAGGGGCAGCTTCCTACGAGCAGTACTTC.

This clonotype was detected many times. This chain uses TRBV2 with TRBJ2-1; 12 nucleotides match TRBD2. Germline V gives CDR1 SNHLY, CDR2 FYNNEI. The ends lost 6 bases at V and 9 bases at J; junction bases unmatched: 9. The CDR3 covers 15 residues. CDR3 loop: CASSQLAGGFGEQFF. CDR3 coding DNA: TGTGCCAGCAGCCAACTAGCGGGAGGCTTCGGTGAGCAGTTCTTC.

In its sample, this clonotype was seen a few times. The chain carries TRBV5-8 and TRBJ1-1; D remains ambiguous. The CDR3 is made up of 14 amino acids. Trimming cost V 0 bases and J 4 bases, with 10 bases left between them. Germline V CDR1 and CDR2: SGHTS, YDEGEE. The DNA of the CDR3 is TGTGCCAGCAGCTTGGCTATATCGGGCACTGAAGCTTTCTTT. It encodes CASSLAISGTEAFF.

The chain couples TRBV28 to TRBJ1-2; no reliable D call. The V and J ends lost 6 bases and 0 bases respectively, with 5 bases between them. CDR1 and CDR2 from the germline V gene are MDHEN and SYDVKM. This CDR3 region has 12 residues. CDR3 amino acids: CASRKTNYGYTF. CDR3 nucleotides: TGTGCCAGCAGGAAGACTAACTATGGCTACACCTTC.

To note about this clonotype: This may be a read error, as it is one base from a much larger clone. This chain uses TRBV20-1 with TRBJ2-7, with 8 bases matching TRBD2. Germline V gene data show CDR1 as DFQATT and CDR2 as SNEGSKA (reference sequence). The CDR3 totals 13 residues. The V segment lost 6 bases and the J segment 3 bases; nucleotides outside the gene matches: 7. CDR3 in DNA: TGCAGTGCCCCGGGGGGGGGCAACTACGAGCAGTACTTC. Protein: CSAPGGGNYEQYF.